Included here is one TCR beta chain sequence, with context. The antigen remains unidentified. Other nucleotide sequences in the sample specify the same CDR3. Trimming left V 5 bases short and J 2 bases short, with 13 bases between. CDR1 and CDR2 (germline): SNHLY, FYNNEI. The CDR3 runs to 14 residues. The data stem from a study of shared clonotypes between healthy human individuals. General study points: Memory subsets generally showed lower estimated richness than naive subsets.

Study processing details: ImmunoSEQ supplied junction-only sequences lacking quality scores, so filtering was different. Produced via immunoSEQ multiplex PCR; TCRdb's table is partial and in-frame only. V and J calls and clone size are given by that table; D and trimming were obtained from the DNA. The data show roughly 2.2 million clones, roughly 92% seen once. The sequenced sample was naive CD4+ T cells from PBMCs. Subset: CD45RA+ positively selected. The receptor's source is a man aged 18 to 35 in good health. Some clones in this sample may be carry-over from other donors' samples. The J gene is TRBJ2-7, the V gene TRBV2, with D possibly matching TRBD2 (6 bases). DNA of the CDR3: TGTGCCAGCAGTCCTGGGACGGGGGCCTACGAGCAGTACTTC. Its translation is CASSPGTGAYEQYF.